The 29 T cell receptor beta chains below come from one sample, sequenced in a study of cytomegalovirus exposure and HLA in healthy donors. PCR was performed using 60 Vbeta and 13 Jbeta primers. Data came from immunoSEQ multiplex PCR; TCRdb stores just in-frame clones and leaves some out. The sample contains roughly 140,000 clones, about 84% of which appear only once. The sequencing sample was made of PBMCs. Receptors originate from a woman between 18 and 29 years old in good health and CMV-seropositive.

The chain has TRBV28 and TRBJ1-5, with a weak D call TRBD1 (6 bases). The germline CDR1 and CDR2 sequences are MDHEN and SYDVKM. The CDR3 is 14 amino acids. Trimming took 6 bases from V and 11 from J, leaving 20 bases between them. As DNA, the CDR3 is TGTGCCAGCAGAGTGGGGGCAGGAGGAATCGCCCAGCATTTT. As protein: CASRVGAGGIAQHF.

CDR3 loop: CASSVGRGIMNTEAFF. CDR3 coding DNA: TGTGCCAGCAGCGTAGGCAGGGGGATCATGAACACTGAAGCTTTCTTT. The rearrangement uses TRBV9 and TRBJ1-1, with TRBD1 matching over 7 bases. CDR3 length equals 16 residues. CDR1 is SGDLS, CDR2 YYNGEE, per germline. V shed 0 bases, J shed 0 bases, and the junction held 5 bases outside the gene matches.

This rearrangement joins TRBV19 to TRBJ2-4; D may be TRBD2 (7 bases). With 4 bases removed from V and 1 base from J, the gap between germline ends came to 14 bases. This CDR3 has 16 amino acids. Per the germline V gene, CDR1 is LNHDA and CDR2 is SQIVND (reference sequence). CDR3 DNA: TGTGCCAGTAGTAAAGGGGGGGCAGGGGCCAAAAACATTCAGTACTTC. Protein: CASSKGGAGAKNIQYF.

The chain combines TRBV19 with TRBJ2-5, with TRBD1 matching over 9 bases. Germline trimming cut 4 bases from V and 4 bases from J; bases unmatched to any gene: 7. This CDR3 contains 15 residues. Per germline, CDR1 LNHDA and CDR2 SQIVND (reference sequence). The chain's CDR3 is CASSTPGTGRETQYF. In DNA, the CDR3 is TGTGCCAGTAGTACCCCAGGGACAGGGAGAGAGACCCAGTACTTC.

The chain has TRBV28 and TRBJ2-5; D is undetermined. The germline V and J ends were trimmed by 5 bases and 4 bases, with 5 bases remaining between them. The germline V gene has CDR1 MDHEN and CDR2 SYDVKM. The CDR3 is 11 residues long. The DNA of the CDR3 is TGTGCCAGCAGTACAAGAGAGACCCAGTACTTC. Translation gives CASSTRETQYF.

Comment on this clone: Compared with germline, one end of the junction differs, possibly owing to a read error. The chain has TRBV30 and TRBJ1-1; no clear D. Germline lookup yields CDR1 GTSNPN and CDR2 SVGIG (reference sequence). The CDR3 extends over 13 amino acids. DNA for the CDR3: TGTGCCTGGAGTGTTGAGGGCGGTACTCGAAGCTTTTTT. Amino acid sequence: CAWSVEGGTRSFF.

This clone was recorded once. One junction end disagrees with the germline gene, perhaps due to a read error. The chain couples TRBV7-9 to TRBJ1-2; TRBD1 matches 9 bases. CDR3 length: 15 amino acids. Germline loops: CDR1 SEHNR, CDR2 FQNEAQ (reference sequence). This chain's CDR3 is CSSSLQGARSGGYTF. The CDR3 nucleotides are TGTTCCAGCAGCTTACAGGGGGCGCGAAGCGGTGGCTACACCTTC.

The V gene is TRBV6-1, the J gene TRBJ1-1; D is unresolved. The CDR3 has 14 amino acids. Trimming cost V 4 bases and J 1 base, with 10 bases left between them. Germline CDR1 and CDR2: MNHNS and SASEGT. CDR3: CASSVNPGNTEAFF. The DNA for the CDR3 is TGTGCCAGCAGTGTAAACCCCGGGAACACTGAAGCTTTCTTT.

CDR3 sequence (DNA): TGTGCCAGCAGCTTGGGGGGACAGGGAATTCGATCACCCCTCCACTTT. Translation: CASSLGGQGIRSPLHF. The chain has TRBV5-5 and TRBJ1-6; 9 positions agree with TRBD1. This CDR3 region has 16 residues. Germline V gene sequence: CDR1 SGHKS, CDR2 YYEKEE (reference sequence). With V trimmed by 0 bases and J by 10 bases, 8 bases remained unmatched.

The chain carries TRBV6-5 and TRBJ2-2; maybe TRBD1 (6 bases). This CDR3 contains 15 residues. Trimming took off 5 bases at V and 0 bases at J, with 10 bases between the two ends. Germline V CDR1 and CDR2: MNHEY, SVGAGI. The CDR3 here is CASSRTATNTGELFF. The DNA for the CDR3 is TGTGCCAGCAGTCGGACAGCCACGAACACCGGGGAGCTGTTTTTT.

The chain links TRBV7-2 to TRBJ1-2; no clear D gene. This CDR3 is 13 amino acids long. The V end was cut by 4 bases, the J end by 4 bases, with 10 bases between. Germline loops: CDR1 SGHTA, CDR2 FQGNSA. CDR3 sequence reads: CASSSRSGYGYTF. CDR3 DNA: TGTGCCAGCAGCTCCAGGTCTGGCTATGGCTACACCTTC.

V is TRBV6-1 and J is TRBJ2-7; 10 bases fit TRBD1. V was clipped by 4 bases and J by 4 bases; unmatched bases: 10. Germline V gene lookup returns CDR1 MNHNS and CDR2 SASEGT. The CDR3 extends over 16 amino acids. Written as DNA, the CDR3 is TGTGCCAGCAGTGGAGGGACAGGGGTCGCCCGATACGAGCAGTACTTC. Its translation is CASSGGTGVARYEQYF.

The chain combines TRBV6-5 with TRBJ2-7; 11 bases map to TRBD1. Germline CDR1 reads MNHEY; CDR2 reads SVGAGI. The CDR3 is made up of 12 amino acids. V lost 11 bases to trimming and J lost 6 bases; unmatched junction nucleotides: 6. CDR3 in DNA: TGTGCCCTAGGACAGGGGGCGGGCGAGCAGTACTTC. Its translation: CALGQGAGEQYF.

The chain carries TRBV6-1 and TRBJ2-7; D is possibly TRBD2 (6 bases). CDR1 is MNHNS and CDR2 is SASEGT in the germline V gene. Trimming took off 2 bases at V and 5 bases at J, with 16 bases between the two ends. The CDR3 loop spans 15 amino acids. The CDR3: CASSERRAGHDEQYF. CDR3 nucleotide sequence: TGTGCCAGCAGTGAAAGGAGGGCAGGGCACGACGAGCAGTACTTC.

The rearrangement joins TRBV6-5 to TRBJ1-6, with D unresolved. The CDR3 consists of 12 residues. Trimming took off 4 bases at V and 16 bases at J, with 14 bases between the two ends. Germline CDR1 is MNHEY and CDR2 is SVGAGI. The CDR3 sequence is CASSFLGSSLHF. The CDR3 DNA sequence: TGTGCCAGCAGTTTTCTTGGGAGCAGTCTCCACTTT.

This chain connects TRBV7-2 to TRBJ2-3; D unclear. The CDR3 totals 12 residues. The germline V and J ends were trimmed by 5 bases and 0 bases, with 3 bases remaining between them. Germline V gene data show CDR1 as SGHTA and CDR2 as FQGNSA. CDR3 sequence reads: CASSPSTDTQYF. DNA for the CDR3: TGTGCCAGCAGCCCGAGCACAGATACGCAGTATTTT.

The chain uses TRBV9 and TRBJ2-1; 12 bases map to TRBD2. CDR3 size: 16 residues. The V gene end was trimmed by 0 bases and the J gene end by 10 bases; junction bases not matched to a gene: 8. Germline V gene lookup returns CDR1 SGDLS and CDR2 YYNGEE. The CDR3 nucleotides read TGTGCCAGCAGCGTAGAGGCTAGCGGGGGGGCCAGGGAGCAGTTCTTC. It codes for CASSVEASGGAREQFF.

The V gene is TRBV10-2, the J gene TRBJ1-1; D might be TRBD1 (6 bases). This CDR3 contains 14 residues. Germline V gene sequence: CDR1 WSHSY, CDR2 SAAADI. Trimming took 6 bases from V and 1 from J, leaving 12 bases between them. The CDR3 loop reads CASRSWGQNTEAFF. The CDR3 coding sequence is TGCGCCAGCAGGTCCTGGGGGCAGAACACTGAAGCTTTCTTT.

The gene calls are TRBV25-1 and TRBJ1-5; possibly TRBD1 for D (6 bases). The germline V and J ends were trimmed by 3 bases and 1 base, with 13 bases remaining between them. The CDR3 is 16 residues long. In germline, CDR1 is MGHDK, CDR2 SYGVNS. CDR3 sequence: CASSERRGGSNQPQHF. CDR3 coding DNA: TGTGCCAGCAGTGAGCGCAGGGGTGGGAGCAATCAGCCCCAGCATTTT.

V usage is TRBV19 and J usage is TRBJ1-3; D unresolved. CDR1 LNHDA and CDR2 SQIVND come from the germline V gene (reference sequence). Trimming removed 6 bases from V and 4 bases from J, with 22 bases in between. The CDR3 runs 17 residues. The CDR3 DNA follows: TGTGCCAGTAGCATGAAGCTGCCCGGGATGGGCGGAAACACCATATATTTT. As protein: CASSMKLPGMGGNTIYF.

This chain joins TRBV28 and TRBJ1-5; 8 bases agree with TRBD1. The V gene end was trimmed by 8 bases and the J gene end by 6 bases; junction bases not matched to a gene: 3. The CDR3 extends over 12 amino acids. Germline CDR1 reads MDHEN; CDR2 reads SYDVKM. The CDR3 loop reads CASWTGPQPQHF. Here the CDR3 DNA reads TGTGCCAGCTGGACAGGGCCTCAGCCCCAGCATTTT.

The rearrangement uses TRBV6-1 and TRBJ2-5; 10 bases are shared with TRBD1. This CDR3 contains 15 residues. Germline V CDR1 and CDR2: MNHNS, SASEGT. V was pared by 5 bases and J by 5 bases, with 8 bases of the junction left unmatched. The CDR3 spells CASSNWDRGEETQYF. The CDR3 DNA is TGTGCCAGCAGTAACTGGGACAGGGGTGAGGAGACCCAGTACTTC.

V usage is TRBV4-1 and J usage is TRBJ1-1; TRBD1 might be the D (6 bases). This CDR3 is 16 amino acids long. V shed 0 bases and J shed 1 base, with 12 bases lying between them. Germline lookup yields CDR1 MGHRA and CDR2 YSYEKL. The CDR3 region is CASSQDWRGANTEAFF. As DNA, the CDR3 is TGCGCCAGCAGCCAAGACTGGCGGGGGGCGAACACTGAAGCTTTCTTT.

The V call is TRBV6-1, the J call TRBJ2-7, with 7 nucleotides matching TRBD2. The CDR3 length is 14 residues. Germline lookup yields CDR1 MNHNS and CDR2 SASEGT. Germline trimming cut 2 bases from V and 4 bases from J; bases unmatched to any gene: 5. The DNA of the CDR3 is TGTGCCAGCAGTGAATGGGGGGGAGGTTACGAGCAGTACTTC. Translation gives CASSEWGGGYEQYF.

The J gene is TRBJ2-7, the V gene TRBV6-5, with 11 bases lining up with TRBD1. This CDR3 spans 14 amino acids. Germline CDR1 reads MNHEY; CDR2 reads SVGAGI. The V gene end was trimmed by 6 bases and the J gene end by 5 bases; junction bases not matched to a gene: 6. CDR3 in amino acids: CASSYGQGANEQYF. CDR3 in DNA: TGTGCCAGCAGCTACGGACAGGGGGCGAACGAGCAGTACTTC.

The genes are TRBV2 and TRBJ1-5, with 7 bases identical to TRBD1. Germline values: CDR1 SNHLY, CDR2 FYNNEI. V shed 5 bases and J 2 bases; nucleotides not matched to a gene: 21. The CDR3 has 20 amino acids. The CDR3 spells CASSLLRQGRGESGNQPQHF. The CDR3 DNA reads TGTGCCAGCAGTTTACTCCGACAGGGCAGAGGGGAATCGGGCAATCAGCCCCAGCATTTT.

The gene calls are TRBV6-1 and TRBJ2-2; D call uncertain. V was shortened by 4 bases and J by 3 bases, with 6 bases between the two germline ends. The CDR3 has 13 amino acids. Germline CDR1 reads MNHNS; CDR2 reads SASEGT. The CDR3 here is CASSGGDTGELFF. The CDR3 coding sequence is TGTGCCAGCAGTGGAGGAGACACCGGGGAGCTGTTTTTT.

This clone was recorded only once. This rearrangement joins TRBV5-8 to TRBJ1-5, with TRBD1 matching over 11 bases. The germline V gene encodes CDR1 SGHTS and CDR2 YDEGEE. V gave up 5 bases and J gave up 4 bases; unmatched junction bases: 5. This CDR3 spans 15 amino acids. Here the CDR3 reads CASSPGTGGNQPQHF. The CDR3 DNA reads TGTGCCAGCAGTCCCGGGACAGGGGGGAATCAGCCCCAGCATTTT.

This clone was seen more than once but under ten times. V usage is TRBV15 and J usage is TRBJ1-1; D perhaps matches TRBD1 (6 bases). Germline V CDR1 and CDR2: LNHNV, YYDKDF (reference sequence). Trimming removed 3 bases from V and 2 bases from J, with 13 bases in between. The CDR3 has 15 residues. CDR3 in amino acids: CATSRVLQGNTEAFF. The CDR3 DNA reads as TGTGCCACCAGCAGGGTACTACAGGGAAACACTGAAGCTTTCTTT. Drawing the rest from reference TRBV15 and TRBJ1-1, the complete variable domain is DAMVIQNPRYQVTQFGKPVTLSCSQTLNHNVMYWYQQKSSQAPKLLFHYYDKDFNNEADTPDNFQSRRPNTSFCFLDIRSPGLGDTAMYLCATSRVLQGNTEAFFGQGTRLTVV.